This T cell receptor (beta chain) was sequenced during a study of cytomegalovirus exposure and HLA in healthy donors. Concerning this clone itself: Its antigen remains unidentified.

The PCR used 60 Vbeta and 13 Jbeta primers. Only in-frame clones appear in the TCRdb table, and some are missing; sequencing was by immunoSEQ multiplex PCR. Here the sample spans 120,000 to 150,000 clones, under 70% being singletons. Study-wide points: With high specificity and sensitivity, the classifier reportedly diagnosed cytomegalovirus status.

Sequenced: PBMCs. The receptor was isolated from an older woman in good health and CMV-seronegative.

This chain's CDR3 is CASSLVGQGALDTQYF. The CDR3 DNA reads TGTGCCAGCAGCTTAGTAGGACAGGGGGCTTTAGATACGCAGTATTTT. V is TRBV7-2 and J is TRBJ2-3; 11 nucleotides agree with TRBD1. The CDR3 length is 16 residues. J lost 5 bases, V lost 1 base, and 5 bases had no gene match. CDR1 is SGHTA, CDR2 FQGNSA, per germline.